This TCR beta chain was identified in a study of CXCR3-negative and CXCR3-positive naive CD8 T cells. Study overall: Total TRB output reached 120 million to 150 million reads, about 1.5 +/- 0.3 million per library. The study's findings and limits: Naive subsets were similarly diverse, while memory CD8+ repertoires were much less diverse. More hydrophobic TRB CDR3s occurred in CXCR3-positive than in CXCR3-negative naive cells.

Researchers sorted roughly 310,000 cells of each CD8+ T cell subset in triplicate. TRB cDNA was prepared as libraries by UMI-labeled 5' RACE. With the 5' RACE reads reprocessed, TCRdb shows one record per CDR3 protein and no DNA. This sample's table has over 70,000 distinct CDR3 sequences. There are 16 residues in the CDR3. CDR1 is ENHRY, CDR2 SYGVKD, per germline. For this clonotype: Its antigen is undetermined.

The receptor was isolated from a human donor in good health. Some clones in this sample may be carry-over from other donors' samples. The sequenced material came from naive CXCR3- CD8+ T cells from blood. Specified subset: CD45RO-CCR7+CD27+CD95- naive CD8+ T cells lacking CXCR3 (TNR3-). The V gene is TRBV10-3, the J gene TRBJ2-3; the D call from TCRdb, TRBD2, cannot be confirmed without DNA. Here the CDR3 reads CAISDSEIAGGDTQYF.